The rows below give T cell receptor beta chains drawn from one sample of a study of blood T cell repertoires in COVID-19. Repertoires were generated with immunoSEQ multiplex PCR, while TCRdb's copy carries only in-frame clones and drops some. Here the sample spans 250,000 to 400,000 clones, around 88% being singletons. Sample: peripheral blood. The receptors here all came from a woman in her twenties or thirties with COVID-19, enrolled during active disease. Both conserved end residues are part of each CDR3. A D gene is named only where the DNA matches it firmly. Rows give clone size only sometimes, using once, few, many, or a class for an expanded clone.

clone size	D gene	V gene	J gene	CDR3 DNA	CDR3 protein
-	-	TRBV2	TRBJ1-3	TGTGCCAGCAGCCAGACAGAGTCTGGAAACACCATATATTTT	CASSQTESGNTIYF
-	-	TRBV11-2	TRBJ2-2	TGTGCCAGCAGCTTACGGGTGGGAGGCGGGGAGCTGTTTTTT	CASSLRVGGGELFF
-	-	TRBV9	TRBJ2-3	TGTGCCAGCAGCCCACGTAGCCTCACAGATACGCAGTATTTT	CASSPRSLTDTQYF
-	-	TRBV11-2	TRBJ1-1	TGTGCCAGCAGCTTAGTAACCGGTGAAGCTTTCTTT	CASSLVTGEAFF
-	TRBD1	TRBV4-2	TRBJ2-7	TGTGCCAGCAGCCAGGTTAGACAGGGGGCCAACGAGCAGTACTTC	CASSQVRQGANEQYF
-	TRBD2	TRBV18	TRBJ2-2	TGTGCCAGCTCATCCTCTAGCGGACCGAACACCGGGGAGCTGTTTTTT	CASSSSSGPNTGELFF
-	TRBD1	TRBV2	TRBJ1-1	TGTGCCAGCAGTGAAGACAGGGGAGAAACTGAAGCTTTCTTT	CASSEDRGETEAFF
-	TRBD1	TRBV5-1	TRBJ2-2	TGCGCCAGCAGCGACCGGGACAGGGGGGCGAACACCGGGGAGCTGTTTTTT	CASSDRDRGANTGELFF
-	TRBD1	TRBV5-1	TRBJ1-1	TGCGCCAGCAGCTACGGGACAGGATCTGAAGCTTTCTTT	CASSYGTGSEAFF
-	-	TRBV10-3	TRBJ1-6	TGTGCCATCAGTGAGTCTCAGTATTCACCCCTCCACTTT	CAISESQYSPLHF
-	TRBD1	TRBV7-2	TRBJ1-5	TGTGCCAGCAGCTTAAGTGCAGGGGGCTGGAATCAGCCCCAGCATTTT	CASSLSAGGWNQPQHF
-	-	TRBV9	TRBJ1-4	TGTGCCAGCAGCCGAGACGGGGAAAAACTGTTTTTT	CASSRDGEKLFF
-	-	TRBV11-2	TRBJ2-2	TGTGCCAGCAGCTTCAGGGGGGCCGGGGAGCTGTTTTTT	CASSFRGAGELFF
-	-	TRBV2	TRBJ2-3	TGTGCCAGCAGCGACTCTGTGGGGGCCGGAGATACGCAGTATTTT	CASSDSVGAGDTQYF
-	-	TRBV14	TRBJ1-2	TGTGCCAGCAGCCAAGATTTCGGGGGCTACACCTTC	CASSQDFGGYTF
-	-	TRBV28	TRBJ1-5	TGTGCCAGCAGTTACGACAGGCTGAATCAGCCCCAGCATTTT	CASSYDRLNQPQHF
-	TRBD2	TRBV6-5	TRBJ2-2	TGTGCCAGCAGTCGACTAGCGGGGAACACCGGGGAGCTGTTTTTT	CASSRLAGNTGELFF
-	-	TRBV10-1	TRBJ2-1	TGCGCCAGTGGGACCCGGACAGACAATGAGCAGTTCTTC	CASGTRTDNEQFF
-	-	TRBV7-2	TRBJ1-2	TGTGCCAGCAGCCCGGGGAGGATCTACACCTTC	CASSPGRIYTF
-	TRBD1	TRBV28	TRBJ1-1	TGTGCCAGCAGTTCTCCGGGACAGGGGGACACTGAAGCTTTCTTT	CASSSPGQGDTEAFF
-	TRBD2	TRBV2	TRBJ2-7	TGTGCCAGCAGTCTAGCGGGGGGCCCCTCCGAGCAGTACTTC	CASSLAGGPSEQYF
-	-	TRBV19	TRBJ2-1	TGTGCCAGTCGTTCTAGCGAAGCTAGCGATGAGCAGTTCTTC	CASRSSEASDEQFF
-	-	TRBV4-1	TRBJ1-2	TGCGCCAGCAGCCAAGATCGGGGGTCCTATGGCTACACCTTC	CASSQDRGSYGYTF
-	TRBD1	TRBV6-4	TRBJ2-5	TGTGCCAGCAAGCAGGGGGATTGGCCGGAGACCCAGTACTTC	CASKQGDWPETQYF
-	-	TRBV4-1	TRBJ1-5	TGCGCCAGCAGCCACCAACTAGGGAGGGCCGGGGGTCAGCCCCAGCATTTT	CASSHQLGRAGGQPQHF
-	TRBD1	TRBV4-1	TRBJ1-2	TGCGCCAGCAGCCCAGACAGGGGCGACTATGGCTACACCTTC	CASSPDRGDYGYTF
-	TRBD2	TRBV14	TRBJ2-5	TGTGCCAGCAGCCGTCGGGGGGGCCTTGAGACCCAGTACTTC	CASSRRGGLETQYF
few	TRBD2	TRBV29-1	TRBJ2-7	TGCAGCGTGGTACTAGCGGGGGAGTACTACGAGCAGTACTTC	CSVVLAGEYYEQYF
many	-	TRBV12-5	TRBJ2-1	TGTGCTAGTGGTTTCGGGGGTGAGCAGTTCTTC	CASGFGGEQFF
few	-	TRBV6-1	TRBJ1-2	TGTGCCAGCAGTGAACTCGAATCTAATAGCTATGGCTACACCTTC	CASSELESNSYGYTF
-	-	TRBV7-2	TRBJ1-2	TGTGCCAGCAGCTTACGCGGCGGAACAAACTATGGCTACACCTTC	CASSLRGGTNYGYTF
few	TRBD2	TRBV7-2	TRBJ2-3	TGTGCCAGCAGCTTAGGGGTCATAGCGGGGGGCCGGGCAGATACGCAGTATTTT	CASSLGVIAGGRADTQYF
-	-	TRBV6-5	TRBJ1-1	TGTGCCAGCAACTGGGCCCTGAACACTGAAGCTTTCTTT	CASNWALNTEAFF
-	-	TRBV6-2/TRBV6-3	TRBJ2-1	TGTGCCAGCAGTTTACCGGGACAATACAATGAGCAGTTCTTC	CASSLPGQYNEQFF
many	-	TRBV9	TRBJ1-6	TGTGCCAGCAGCGTAGGACAGGACCATAATTCACCCCTCCACTTT	CASSVGQDHNSPLHF
-	-	TRBV10-3	TRBJ1-2	TGTGCCATCAGTGAACAGGGCGGCGGCTACACCTTC	CAISEQGGGYTF
-	TRBD1	TRBV4-1	TRBJ1-2	TGCGCCAGCAGCCAAGATCGGACAGGCCCTGGCTACACCTTC	CASSQDRTGPGYTF
-	-	TRBV11-3	TRBJ1-1	TGTGCCAGCAGCGGGACAAACACTGAAGCTTTCTTT	CASSGTNTEAFF
-	-	TRBV18	TRBJ1-2	TGTGCCAGCTCACCAAACAGTCAGATCTATGGCTACACCTTC	CASSPNSQIYGYTF
-	-	TRBV7-9	TRBJ1-6	TGTGCCAGCAGCTTTGACCCCGGGTCACCCCTCCACTTT	CASSFDPGSPLHF
-	TRBD1	TRBV5-5	TRBJ1-2	TGTGCCAGCAGCCCACATTACGACAGGGTTGCGAACTATGGCTACACCTTC	CASSPHYDRVANYGYTF
few	TRBD1	TRBV5-1	TRBJ1-4	TGCGCCAGCAGCTGGACAGGGGGTGAAAAACTGTTTTTT	CASSWTGGEKLFF
once	TRBD2	TRBV2	TRBJ2-3	TGTGCCAGCAGTTCACTAGCGGGGGGGCGCGATACGCAGTATTTT	CASSSLAGGRDTQYF
once	-	TRBV19	TRBJ1-5	TGTGCCAGTAGTTGGGGAGTAAGAAGCAATCAGCCCCAGCATTTT	CASSWGVRSNQPQHF
-	-	TRBV3-1/TRBV3-2	TRBJ2-2	TGTGCCAGCAGCCAAGGAATTCTGGTGTTAGCGGCAACACCCAGCAACACCGGGGAGCTGTTTTTT	CASSQGILVLAATPSNTGELFF
once	-	TRBV2	TRBJ1-5	TGTGCCAGCAGGGGGACTACACCTAATCAGCCCCAGCATTTT	CASRGTTPNQPQHF
-	TRBD2	TRBV7-2	TRBJ2-3	TGTGCCAGCAGCCCCCTAGCGGGGGGGAACACAGATACGCAGTATTTT	CASSPLAGGNTDTQYF
-	TRBD1	TRBV7-2	TRBJ1-2	TGTGCCAGCACCTCTCGAGGGACAGCGAACTATGGCTACACCTTC	CASTSRGTANYGYTF
-	TRBD2	TRBV11-3	TRBJ2-1	TGTGCCAGCAGCTCGCGACGGGGGGGCAGGCATGAGCAGTTCTTC	CASSSRRGGRHEQFF
once	TRBD2	TRBV6-6	TRBJ2-7	TGTGCCAGCAGTCGAGGACTAGCGGGGGACAACTTGGGGGAGCAGTACTTC	CASSRGLAGDNLGEQYF
-	TRBD1	TRBV28	TRBJ1-2	TGTGCCAGCAGGACAGGGACCTATGGCTACACCTTC	CASRTGTYGYTF
-	TRBD1	TRBV10-3	TRBJ1-1	TGTGCCATCAGTGAGTCCCGGGACAGGGCTGAAGCTTTCTTT	CAISESRDRAEAFF
-	TRBD1	TRBV11-3	TRBJ1-6	TGTGCCAGCAGCCCACGACAGGGAAATAATTCACCCCTCCACTTT	CASSPRQGNNSPLHF
-	TRBD1	TRBV7-9	TRBJ1-4	TGTGCCAGCAGCGACAGGGGGCGGACTAATGAAAAACTGTTTTTT	CASSDRGRTNEKLFF